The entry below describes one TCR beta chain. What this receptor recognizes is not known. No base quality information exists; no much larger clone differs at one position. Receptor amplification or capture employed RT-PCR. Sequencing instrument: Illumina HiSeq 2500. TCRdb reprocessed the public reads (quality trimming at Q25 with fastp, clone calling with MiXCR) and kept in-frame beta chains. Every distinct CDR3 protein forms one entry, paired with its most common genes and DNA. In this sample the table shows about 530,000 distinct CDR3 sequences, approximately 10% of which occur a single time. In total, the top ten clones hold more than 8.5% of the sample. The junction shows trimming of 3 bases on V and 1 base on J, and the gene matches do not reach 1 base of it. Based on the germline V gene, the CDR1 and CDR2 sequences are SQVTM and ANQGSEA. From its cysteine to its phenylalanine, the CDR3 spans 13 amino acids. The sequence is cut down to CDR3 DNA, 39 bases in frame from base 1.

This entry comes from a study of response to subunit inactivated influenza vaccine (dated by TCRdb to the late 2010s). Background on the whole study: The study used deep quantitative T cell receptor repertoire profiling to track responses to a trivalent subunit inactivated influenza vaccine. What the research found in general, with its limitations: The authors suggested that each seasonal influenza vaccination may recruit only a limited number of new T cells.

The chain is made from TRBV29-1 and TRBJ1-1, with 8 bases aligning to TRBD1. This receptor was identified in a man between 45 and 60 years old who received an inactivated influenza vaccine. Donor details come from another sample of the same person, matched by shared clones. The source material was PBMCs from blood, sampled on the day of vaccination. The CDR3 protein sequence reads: CSVDGTGNTEAFF. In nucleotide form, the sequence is TGCAGCGTTGATGGGACAGGGAACACTGAAGCTTTCTTT.